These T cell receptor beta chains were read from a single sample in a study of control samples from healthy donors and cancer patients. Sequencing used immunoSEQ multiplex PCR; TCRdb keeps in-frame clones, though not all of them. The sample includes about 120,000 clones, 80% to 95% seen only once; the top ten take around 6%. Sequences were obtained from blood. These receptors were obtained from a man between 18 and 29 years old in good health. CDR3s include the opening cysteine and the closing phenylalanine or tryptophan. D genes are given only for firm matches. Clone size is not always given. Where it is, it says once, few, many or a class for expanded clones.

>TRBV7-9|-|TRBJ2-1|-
CASSSGQGGYNEQFF
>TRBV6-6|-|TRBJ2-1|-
CASRSEGRLFF
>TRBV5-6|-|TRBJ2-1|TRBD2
CASSWAAAGDQSYNEQFF
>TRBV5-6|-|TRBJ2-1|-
CASSLANREIYEQFF
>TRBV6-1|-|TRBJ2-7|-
CASSERGSYEQYF
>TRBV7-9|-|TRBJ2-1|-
CASSLGASSYNEQFF
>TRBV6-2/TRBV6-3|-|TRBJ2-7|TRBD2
CASSQTSGGDEQYF
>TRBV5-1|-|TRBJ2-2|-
CASSLAQGRAGELFF
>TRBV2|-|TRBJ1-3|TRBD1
CASSDRGFGNTIYF
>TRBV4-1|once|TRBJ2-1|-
CASSQVGPRRREQFF
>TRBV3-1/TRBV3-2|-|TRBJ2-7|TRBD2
CASSLSGESYEQYF
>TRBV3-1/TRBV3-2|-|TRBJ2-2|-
CASSQGGLATGELFF
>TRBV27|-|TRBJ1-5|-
CASSLSVDSNQPQHF
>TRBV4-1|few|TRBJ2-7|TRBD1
CASSQKPGTGFSSYEQYF
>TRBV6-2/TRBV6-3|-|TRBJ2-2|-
CASSYSRNTGELFF
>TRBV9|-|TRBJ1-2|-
CASSWGPHYGYTF
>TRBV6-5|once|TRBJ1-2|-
CASSKGLPGNYGYTF
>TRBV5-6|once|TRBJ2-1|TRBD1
CASHRGALNEQFF
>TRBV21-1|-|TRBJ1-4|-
CASPGTTGPPTNEKLFF
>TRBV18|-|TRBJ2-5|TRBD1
CASSPLQGAQETQYF
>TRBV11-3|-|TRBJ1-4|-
CASSHWEGGEKLFF
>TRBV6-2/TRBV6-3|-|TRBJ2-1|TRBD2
CASSLAGGREQFF
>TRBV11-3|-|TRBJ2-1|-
CASSRGGSTNEQFF
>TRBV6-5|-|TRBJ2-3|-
CASSYSIPDTQYF
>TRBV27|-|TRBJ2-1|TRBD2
CASSSKARLAPEQFF
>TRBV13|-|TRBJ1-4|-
CASSLGAQAGEKLFF
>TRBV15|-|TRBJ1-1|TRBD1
CATSRAETGHTEAFF
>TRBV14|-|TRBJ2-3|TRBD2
CASSKRLAGSTDTQYF
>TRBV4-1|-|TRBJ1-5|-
CASSQEGGISNQPQHF
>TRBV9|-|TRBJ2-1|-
CASNPSGPYNEQFF
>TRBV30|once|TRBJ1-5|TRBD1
CAWSVKRRRGLHQPQHF
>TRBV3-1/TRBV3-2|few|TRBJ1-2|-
CASSQVRDGYGYTF
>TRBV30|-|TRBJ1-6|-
CAWSVLGVGDSPLHF
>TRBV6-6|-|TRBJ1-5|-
CASSYASIQSNQPQHF
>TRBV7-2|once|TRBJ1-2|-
CASGGGIAYGYTF
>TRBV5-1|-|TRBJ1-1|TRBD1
CASIEGTVNTEAFF
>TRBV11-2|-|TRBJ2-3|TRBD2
CASSLGLAFADTQYF
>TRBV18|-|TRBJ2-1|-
CASSPGRFNEQFF
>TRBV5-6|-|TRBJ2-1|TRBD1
CATKQGSDYNEQFF
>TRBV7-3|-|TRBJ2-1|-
CASSLTTANNEQFF
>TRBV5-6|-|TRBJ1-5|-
CASSRRTDSNQPQHF
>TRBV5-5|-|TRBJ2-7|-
CASSPAYEQYF
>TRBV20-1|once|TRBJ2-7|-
CSASYPRGINGREQYF
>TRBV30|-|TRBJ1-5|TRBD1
CAWSAGTGNFQPQHF
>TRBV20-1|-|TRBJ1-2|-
CSASLAAGYTF
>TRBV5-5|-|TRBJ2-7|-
CASSLGRWPSPYEQYF
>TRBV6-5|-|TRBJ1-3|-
CASFRAPGNTIYF
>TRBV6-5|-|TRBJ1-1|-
CASRRTATEAFF
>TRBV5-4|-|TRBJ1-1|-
CASSLGVTDKQDTEAFF
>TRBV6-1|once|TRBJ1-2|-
CASSEVLGDRTYYGYTF
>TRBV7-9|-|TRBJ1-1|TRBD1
CASSFGIEQGRNTEAFF
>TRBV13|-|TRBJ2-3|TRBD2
CASSTLSGGQRTDTQYF
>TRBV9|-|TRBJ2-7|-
CASRSSATYEQYF
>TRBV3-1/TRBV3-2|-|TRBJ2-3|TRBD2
CASSQEGTSGVPTDTQYF
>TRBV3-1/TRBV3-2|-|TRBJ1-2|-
CASSQARADYGYTF
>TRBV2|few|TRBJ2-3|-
CASSEWQPITDTQYF
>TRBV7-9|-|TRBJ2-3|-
CASSLHMTDTQYF
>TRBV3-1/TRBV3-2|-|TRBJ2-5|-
CASSPTAQETQYF
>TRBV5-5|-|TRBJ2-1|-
CASSLRIRVPYNEQFF
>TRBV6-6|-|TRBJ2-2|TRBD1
CASSYGQGAKAGELFF